This T cell receptor beta chain was captured in a study of shared clonotypes between healthy human individuals. Using immunoSEQ multiplex PCR, the repertoire was profiled, and TCRdb retains in-frame clones only, with some absent. The sample records 2.3 million or so clones, approximately 93% being singletons. CDR3 length: 18 residues. Per the germline V gene, CDR1 is SGHRS and CDR2 is YFSETQ. J lost 1 base, V lost 0 bases, and 9 bases had no gene match. The sequence derives from a man between 18 and 29 years old in good health. Some clones in this sample may be carry-over from other donors' samples. The chain couples TRBV5-1 to TRBJ1-1; TRBD1 aligns across 10 bases. Sequenced input: naive CD4+ T cells from PBMCs. The subset here: CD45RA+ positively selected. The CDR3 loop reads CASSLVFGTGAGNTEAFF. The CDR3 region has the DNA TGCGCCAGCAGCTTGGTCTTTGGGACAGGGGCCGGGAACACTGAAGCTTTCTTT.